The entry below gives a single TCR beta chain sequence along with its context. Some clones are missing from TCRdb's copy, which holds only in-frame ones; the method was immunoSEQ multiplex PCR. The sample consists of about 74,000 clones, approximately 84% of them appearing once. This entry belongs to a study of blood T cell repertoires in COVID-19. Germline V gene lookup returns CDR1 SGHRS and CDR2 YFSETQ. This CDR3 contains 17 residues. Trimming cost V 2 bases and J 0 bases; bases outside gene matches: 5. The specimen sequenced was peripheral blood. The genes are TRBV5-1 and TRBJ2-6; 7 bases fit TRBD1. This sequence was found in a man between 65 and 85 years old with acute or convalescent COVID-19. CDR3 region: CASSLRTGSSGANVLTF. The CDR3 DNA sequence: TGCGCCAGCAGCTTAAGGACAGGAAGCTCTGGGGCCAACGTCCTGACTTTC.